The entry that follows covers one T cell receptor (beta chain) sequence. These data come from a study of blood T cell repertoires in COVID-19. Study-wide background: COVID-19 samples, acute and convalescent, were from the United States, Italy and Spain. T cells, B-cell-depleted T cells, or PBMCs provided the cDNA or gDNA that served as material.

The Seattle patients joined while their infection was active and were tracked longitudinally afterward. The V gene's germline CDR1 is SGDLS and CDR2 YYNGEE. Unmatched junction bases numbered 11, after V lost 0 bases and J lost 8 bases. The CDR3 has 16 amino acids. In the authors' workflow: Reference gene primer amplification yielded estimated nucleated cell counts. Repertoires were generated with immunoSEQ multiplex PCR, while TCRdb's copy carries only in-frame clones and drops some. D and trimming come from the DNA, and the V and J calls and clone size come from that table. This table has just under 350,000 clones, about 88% appearing once.

V and J are TRBV9 and TRBJ1-3; 7 positions agree with TRBD1. The sequence came from a woman aged 70-85 years with COVID-19, enrolled during active disease. The sequenced sample was peripheral blood. The CDR3 nucleotides read TGTGCCAGCAGCGTAGGGCCCTCAGGGGGTTGGGACACCATATATTTT. It yields the protein CASSVGPSGGWDTIYF.